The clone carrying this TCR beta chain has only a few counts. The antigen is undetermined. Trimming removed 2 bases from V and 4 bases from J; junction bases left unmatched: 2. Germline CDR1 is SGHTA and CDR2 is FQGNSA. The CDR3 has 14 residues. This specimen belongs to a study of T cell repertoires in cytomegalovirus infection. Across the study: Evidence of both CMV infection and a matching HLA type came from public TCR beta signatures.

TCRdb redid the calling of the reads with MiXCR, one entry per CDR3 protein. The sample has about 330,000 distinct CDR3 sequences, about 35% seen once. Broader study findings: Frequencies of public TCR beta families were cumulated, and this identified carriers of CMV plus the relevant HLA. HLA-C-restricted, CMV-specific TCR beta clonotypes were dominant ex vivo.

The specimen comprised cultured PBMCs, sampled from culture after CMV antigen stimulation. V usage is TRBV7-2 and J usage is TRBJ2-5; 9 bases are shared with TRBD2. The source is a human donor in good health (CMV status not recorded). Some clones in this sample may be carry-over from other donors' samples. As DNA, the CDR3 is TGTGCCAGCAGCTTACAACTAGCGGGAGAGACCCAGTACTTC. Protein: CASSLQLAGETQYF.